A single sample is the source of the 26 T cell receptor beta chains below, sequenced in a study of blood T cells in healthy people across ages. Alongside a J-beta primer mix, a sample-barcoded 5' primer served in a second PCR lasting 7 to 11 cycles. Using its own MiXCR run on the 5' RACE reads, TCRdb lists one record per CDR3 protein. Here the sample spans around 1,900,000 distinct CDR3 sequences, roughly two fifths being singletons. The sequenced material came from blood. These receptors were collected from a human donor in good health.

As to this clonotype: One junction end does not reproduce the germline sequence, and a read error may be involved. V gene TRBV27 combines with J gene TRBJ1-1, with D perhaps TRBD1 (5 bases). Looked up from germline, CDR1 is MNHEY and CDR2 is SMNVEV (reference sequence). This CDR3 has 15 amino acids. The CDR3 protein is CAGSLMAGAGTEAFF. The CDR3 nucleotides read TGTGCCGGCAGTTTAATGGCAGGCGCAGGGACTGAAGCTTTCTTT.

The chain employs TRBV19 and TRBJ2-4; D unclear. With 5 bases removed from V and 9 bases from J, the gap between germline ends came to 17 bases. The germline V gene encodes CDR1 LNHDA and CDR2 SQIVND (reference sequence). The CDR3 loop spans 14 amino acids. Written as DNA, the CDR3 is TGTGCCAGTAGTTCAAACCGAGGTAGTAGCATTCAGTACTTC. Amino acid sequence: CASSSNRGSSIQYF.

This chain connects TRBV6-1 to TRBJ2-5; TRBD2 matches 10 bases. Germline loops: CDR1 MNHNS, CDR2 SASEGT. The ends lost 8 bases at V and 1 base at J; junction bases unmatched: 4. There are 14 residues in the CDR3. The CDR3 loop reads CASDSGGSQETQYF. CDR3 in DNA: TGTGCCAGCGATAGCGGGGGGTCCCAAGAGACCCAGTACTTC.

The chain links TRBV4-2 to TRBJ1-1; the D is unclear. V lost 1 base, J lost 5 bases, and 8 bases lay in between. This CDR3 contains 13 residues. Germline V gene data show CDR1 as LGHNA and CDR2 as YNFKEQ. CDR3 coding DNA: TGTGCCAGCAGCCAAGTGCTGCGTACTGAAGCTTTCTTT. Its translation: CASSQVLRTEAFF.

This clonotype was counted between two and nine times. The rearrangement joins TRBV9 to TRBJ2-4, with D uncertain. Germline assignment: CDR1 SGDLS and CDR2 YYNGEE. The CDR3 has 15 amino acids. V was clipped by 0 bases and J by 6 bases, with 13 bases between them. The CDR3 reads CASSVEGGLLNIQYF. DNA for the CDR3: TGTGCCAGCAGCGTAGAAGGTGGTTTGTTAAACATTCAGTACTTC. The full variable domain, completed using reference TRBV9 and TRBJ2-4, is DSGVTQTPKHLITATGQRVTLRCSPRSGDLSVYWYQQSLDQGLQFLIQYYNGEERAKGNILERFSAQQFPDLHSELNLSSLELGDSALYFCASSVEGGLLNIQYFGAGTRLSVL.

In this sample, this clonotype turned up many times. The V gene is TRBV2, the J gene TRBJ2-7; D remains ambiguous. CDR3 length: 13 amino acids. Germline values: CDR1 SNHLY, CDR2 FYNNEI. With 7 bases removed from V and 2 bases from J, the gap between germline ends came to 12 bases. In DNA, the CDR3 is TGTGCCAGCATACCGGAACAGCCCTACGAGCAGTACTTC. Translation gives CASIPEQPYEQYF.

This chain uses TRBV12-3 or TRBV12-4 with TRBJ1-5, with D unresolved. V lost 8 bases and J lost 9, with 14 bases in between. The CDR3 length is 12 residues. CDR3 sequence: CASQEVFGPQHF. DNA for the CDR3: TGTGCCAGCCAGGAGGTTTTCGGGCCCCAGCATTTT.

To note about this clonotype: The junction differs from germline at one of its ends, possibly a read error. CDR3 DNA sequence: TGTACCACCAGTGACGACAGGGGCAACCCCTATGGCTACACCTTC. Its translation: CTTSDDRGNPYGYTF. The chain joins TRBV24-1 to TRBJ1-2; 8 positions match TRBD1. Germline V lookup: CDR1 KGHDR, CDR2 SFDVKD. The CDR3 runs 15 residues.

This chain uses TRBV9 with TRBJ2-1; possible D gene TRBD2, 6 bases. V gave up 0 bases and J gave up 2 bases, with 12 bases separating them. Germline V gene lookup returns CDR1 SGDLS and CDR2 YYNGEE. This CDR3 is 16 amino acids long. CDR3 nucleotide sequence: TGTGCCAGCAGCGTAGCCCGGAGGGGCACCTACAATGAGCAGTTCTTC. Translated, it gives CASSVARRGTYNEQFF.

This sequence joins TRBV9 and TRBJ2-3; possible D gene TRBD2, 5 bases. With 0 bases removed from V and 6 bases from J, the gap between germline ends came to 8 bases. Germline values: CDR1 SGDLS, CDR2 YYNGEE. This CDR3 comprises 13 residues. CDR3 in DNA: TGTGCCAGCAGCGTAGCTACGGGGGATACGCAGTATTTT. This sequence encodes CASSVATGDTQYF.

The chain links TRBV28 to TRBJ2-7, with TRBD1 matching 7 bases. The J call is doubtful: the DNA matches TRBJ2-5 better. This CDR3 contains 20 residues. Germline V gene data show CDR1 as MDHEN and CDR2 as SYDVKM. The CDR3 DNA is TGTGCCAGCAGTTTATGGCTCGACAGGGTTCTCCCGAAATCCTCGGAGACCCAGTACTTC. Translating it yields CASSLWLDRVLPKSSETQYF.

Remarks on this clonotype: Because the CDR3 is missing its conserved closing phenylalanine or tryptophan, this is likely a read error. The V gene is TRBV12-3 or TRBV12-4, the J gene TRBJ1-2; 8 nucleotides match TRBD1. The CDR3 has 13 residues. V was clipped by 6 bases and J by 7 bases; unmatched bases: 7. This CDR3 reads CASRPDRATGYTV. CDR3 sequence (DNA): TGTGCCAGCAGGCCGGACAGGGCGACTGGCTACACCGTC.

This clonotype was picked up a small number of times. This chain joins TRBV7-2 and TRBJ1-1; the D is unclear. The CDR3 spans 13 residues. Germline-derived CDR1 and CDR2 are SGHTA and FQGNSA. V was clipped by 4 bases and J by 4 bases, with 10 bases between them. In nucleotides, the CDR3 is TGTGCCAGCAGCTCGGAGAGGAGCACTGAAGCTTTCTTT. It codes for CASSSERSTEAFF. The variable domain in full, completed from reference TRBV7-2 and TRBJ1-1, reads GAGVSQSPSNKVTEKGKDVELRCDPISGHTALYWYRQSLGQGLEFLIYFQGNSAPDKSGLPSDRFSAERTGGSVSTLTIQRTQQEDSAVYLCASSSERSTEAFFGQGTRLTVV.

The chain recombines TRBV9 with TRBJ1-6; D unclear. Trimming removed 5 bases from V and 7 bases from J, with 10 bases in between. The CDR3 has 13 amino acids. The germline gives CDR1 SGDLS, CDR2 YYNGEE. This CDR3 reads CASSPTENSPLHF. Here the CDR3 DNA reads TGTGCCAGCAGTCCTACAGAGAATTCACCCCTCCACTTT.

The rearrangement joins TRBV7-2 to TRBJ2-3, with 7 bases lining up with TRBD2. J gave up 0 bases and V 6 bases, and 3 bases lay outside the gene matches. Germline CDR1 and CDR2: SGHTA and FQGNSA. The CDR3 is 14 residues long. CDR3 bases: TGTGCCAGCAGGCTGACTAGCAGCACAGATACGCAGTATTTT. It encodes CASRLTSSTDTQYF. The variable domain in full, completed from reference TRBV7-2 and TRBJ2-3, reads GAGVSQSPSNKVTEKGKDVELRCDPISGHTALYWYRQSLGQGLEFLIYFQGNSAPDKSGLPSDRFSAERTGGSVSTLTIQRTQQEDSAVYLCASRLTSSTDTQYFGPGTRLTVL.

This clonotype has more than one count but fewer than ten. The chain links TRBV7-2 to TRBJ1-5; D unclear. Trimming pared 2 bases from V and 3 bases from J, leaving 8 bases between. The germline V gene encodes CDR1 SGHTA and CDR2 FQGNSA. CDR3 length: 14 amino acids. The chain's CDR3 is CASSLFGYNQPQHF. CDR3 DNA: TGTGCCAGCAGCTTATTTGGTTACAATCAGCCCCAGCATTTT. The full variable domain, its missing parts supplied by reference TRBV7-2 and TRBJ1-5, is GAGVSQSPSNKVTEKGKDVELRCDPISGHTALYWYRQSLGQGLEFLIYFQGNSAPDKSGLPSDRFSAERTGGSVSTLTIQRTQQEDSAVYLCASSLFGYNQPQHFGDGTRLSIL.

This clonotype has a count of ten or more. The rearrangement links TRBV20-1 to TRBJ2-5, with D unresolved. This CDR3 is 12 amino acids long. V was trimmed by 5 bases and J by 3 bases, leaving 10 bases between them. Germline V gene data show CDR1 as DFQATT and CDR2 as SNEGSKA (reference sequence). CDR3 nucleotides: TGCAGTGCTGCTTTGGTAGAAGAGACCCAGTACTTC. It encodes CSAALVEETQYF.

A single count supports this clonotype. The rearrangement uses TRBV27 and TRBJ1-1; D is ambiguous. Germline V gene sequence: CDR1 MNHEY, CDR2 SMNVEV (reference sequence). The CDR3 is 13 residues long. V was trimmed by 4 bases and J by 5 bases, leaving 11 bases between them. The CDR3 loop reads CASSSADATEAFF. Here the CDR3 DNA reads TGTGCCAGCAGTTCTGCAGACGCGACTGAAGCTTTCTTT.

This clonotype was seen a handful of times. The chain is built from TRBV9 and TRBJ2-5, with TRBD1 identical over 7 bases. Trimming at V came to 4 bases and at J to 4 bases, leaving 10 bases not matched to a gene. This CDR3 has 15 residues. The germline gives CDR1 SGDLS, CDR2 YYNGEE. The CDR3 DNA sequence: TGTGCCAGCAGCTCAGACAGGGTCGGTGGAGAGACCCAGTACTTC. This encodes CASSSDRVGGETQYF.

In this sample, this clonotype turned up a few times. This sequence joins TRBV20-1 and TRBJ2-7; 9 bases agree with TRBD1. Germline V gene lookup returns CDR1 DFQATT and CDR2 SNEGSKA (reference sequence). V was pared by 5 bases and J by 4 bases, with 3 bases of the junction left unmatched. CDR3 length: 12 amino acids. Here the CDR3 DNA reads TGCAGTGCTTTGGACAGGGGTTACGAGCAGTACTTC. Protein sequence: CSALDRGYEQYF.

In this sample, this clonotype turned up many times. The rearrangement joins TRBV11-1 to TRBJ1-1; no reliable D call. The CDR3 is made up of 14 amino acids. Germline V gene data show CDR1 as SGHAT and CDR2 as FQDESV (reference sequence). V lost 3 bases and J lost 1, with 9 bases in between. CDR3 sequence: CASSFTTANTEAFF. Written as DNA, the CDR3 is TGTGCCAGCAGCTTCACTACTGCGAACACTGAAGCTTTCTTT.

This clonotype was seen only a few times. This sequence joins TRBV7-2 and TRBJ2-7; D unclear. Trimming shortened V by 5 bases and J by 5 bases, and 22 bases separated the two germline ends. Germline CDR1 reads SGHTA; CDR2 reads FQGNSA. The length of the CDR3 is 16 residues. In DNA, the CDR3 is TGTGCCAGCAGCCCACGGTTTGGCCCTCTGATAAACGAGCAGTACTTC. It specifies CASSPRFGPLINEQYF.

This clonotype was detected many times. A read error may account for a junction end that differs from germline. The chain is built from TRBV7-2 and TRBJ2-1; 9 bases align to TRBD2. The CDR3 is made up of 15 amino acids. Germline V gene lookup returns CDR1 SGHTA and CDR2 FQGNSA. The CDR3 protein is CASSLVAGAYNEQFF. The CDR3 DNA is TGCGCCAGCAGCTTGGTAGCGGGGGCCTACAATGAGCAGTTCTTC.

This clonotype has a single count. Possible read error: a much larger clone is one base away. V usage is TRBV12-3 or TRBV12-4 and J usage is TRBJ2-4, with D possibly TRBD1 on 8 matching bases. The CDR3 is 13 amino acids. In DNA, the CDR3 is TGTGCCAGCAGACAGGGGGGGGAAAACATTCTGTACTTC. It codes for CASRQGGENILYF.

This clonotype occurred a few times. This chain uses TRBV27 with TRBJ2-7, with a weak D call TRBD2 (5 bases). Germline CDR1 MNHEY, CDR2 SMNVEV (reference sequence). V was pared by 8 bases and J by 2 bases, with 13 bases between. The CDR3 covers 13 residues. In DNA, the CDR3 is TGTGCCAGCGGCTACTCTAGCACCTACGAGCAGTACTTC. Translation: CASGYSSTYEQYF.

The chain couples TRBV4-3 to TRBJ2-3; D is perhaps TRBD1 (5 bases). CDR3 length equals 17 residues. Germline lookup yields CDR1 LGHNA and CDR2 YSLEER. Trimming took off 2 bases at V and 5 bases at J, with 20 bases between the two ends. CDR3 residues: CASSQSNPQGRGDTQYF. The CDR3, as DNA: TGCGCCAGCAGCCAATCAAACCCCCAGGGAAGGGGAGATACGCAGTATTTT.